What follows are 18 T cell receptor beta chains derived from one specimen sequenced in a study of blood T cells in healthy people across ages. A J-beta primer mix and a sample-barcoded 5' primer were used in a second PCR of about 7 to 12 cycles. TCRdb reprocessed the 5' RACE reads with MiXCR, giving one entry per CDR3 protein. Altogether approximately 1,100,000 distinct CDR3 sequences are present, 45% being singletons, with the ten largest covering about 19%. What was sequenced was blood. The receptors derive from a woman in her sixties or seventies in good health.

The chain carries TRBV4-3 and TRBJ2-7, with D possibly TRBD2 on 6 matching bases. Between the trimmed V and J ends, which lost 0 bases and 3 bases, there was a span of 18 bases. The CDR3 runs to 17 residues. Looked up from germline, CDR1 is LGHNA and CDR2 is YSLEER. In DNA form, the CDR3 reads TGCGCCAGCAGCCAAGAAGGTGACCTAGCGCGCAACTACGAGCAGTACTTC. Protein product: CASSQEGDLARNYEQYF.

The chain recombines TRBV10-3 with TRBJ2-5; 11 nucleotides agree with TRBD1. V was clipped by 8 bases and J by 4 bases; unmatched bases: 6. Germline V lookup: CDR1 ENHRY, CDR2 SYGVKD. CDR3 size: 14 residues. CDR3 amino acids: CAILDRGHGETQYF. CDR3 DNA: TGTGCCATCTTGGACAGGGGGCACGGAGAGACCCAGTACTTC.

Regarding this clonotype: Compared with germline, one end of the junction differs, possibly owing to a read error. V usage is TRBV28 and J usage is TRBJ2-1; D unclear. Looked up from germline, CDR1 is MDHEN and CDR2 is SYDVKM. The CDR3 consists of 19 residues. CDR3 region: CAGSPFFPWSHGQSNEQFF. As DNA, the CDR3 is TGTGCCGGCAGTCCCTTCTTCCCTTGGTCTCACGGGCAGTCAAATGAGCAGTTCTTC.

This clonotype was observed a handful of times. The J gene is TRBJ1-4, the V gene TRBV20-1; the D is unclear. The CDR3 extends over 11 amino acids. Trimming took off 3 bases at V and 13 bases at J, with 12 bases between the two ends. Germline V lookup: CDR1 DFQATT, CDR2 SNEGSKA (reference sequence). The CDR3 loop is CSASVRGRLFF. For the CDR3, the DNA is TGCAGTGCTAGCGTACGTGGAAGACTGTTTTTT.

V is TRBV30 and J is TRBJ1-5; D unresolved. With 3 bases removed from V and 3 bases from J, the gap between germline ends came to 9 bases. Germline V lookup: CDR1 GTSNPN, CDR2 SVGIG (reference sequence). CDR3 size: 13 residues. CDR3 amino acids: CAWRGRNNQPQHF. The CDR3 nucleotides read TGTGCCTGGAGAGGGAGGAACAATCAGCCCCAGCATTTT.

The chain has TRBV9 and TRBJ2-1; 10 bases map to TRBD2. The DNA end favors TRBJ2-7, so the J call may be wrong. Germline-derived CDR1 and CDR2 are SGDLS and YYNGEE. This CDR3 has 16 amino acids. CDR3 residues: CASSPSSGGLYNEQYF. CDR3 in DNA: TGTGCCAGCAGCCCCTCTAGCGGGGGACTTTACAATGAGCAGTACTTC.

This clonotype was counted between two and nine times. The chain combines TRBV12-3 or TRBV12-4 with TRBJ2-3; D uncertain. Trimming removed 8 bases at V and 3 bases at J, with 9 bases between. The CDR3 is made up of 12 amino acids. The CDR3 DNA reads as TGTGCCAGCCTTTTTGGAACAGATACGCAGTATTTT. This translates into CASLFGTDTQYF.

The chain couples TRBV12-3 or TRBV12-4 to TRBJ2-3, with 8 bases aligning to TRBD2. This CDR3 comprises 15 residues. V shed 1 base, J shed 8 bases, and the junction held 8 bases outside the gene matches. The CDR3 region has the DNA TGTGCCAGCAGTTTAGTCAGAGCGGGAGATCGTACGCAGTATTTT. Residues: CASSLVRAGDRTQYF.

This clonotype occurred a few times. The V and J genes are TRBV4-1 and TRBJ1-2, with TRBD1 matching over 10 bases. Germline-derived CDR1 and CDR2 are MGHRA and YSYEKL. V was pared by 3 bases and J by 3 bases, with 1 base of the junction left unmatched. The CDR3 has 14 amino acids. The CDR3 bases are TGCGCCAGCAGCCAGACAGGGGGCGACTATGGCTACACCTTC. This translates into CASSQTGGDYGYTF.

In nucleotides, the CDR3 is TGTGCCAGCAGCGACAGTGGTGGCTACACCTTC. Residues: CASSDSGGYTF. V and J are TRBV9 and TRBJ1-2; D is uncertain. V was trimmed by 3 bases and J by 7 bases, leaving 7 bases between them. The CDR3 covers 11 residues. In germline, CDR1 is SGDLS, CDR2 YYNGEE.

This chain uses TRBV5-1 with TRBJ2-3, with D maybe TRBD2 (7 bases). The germline V gene encodes CDR1 SGHRS and CDR2 YFSETQ. The CDR3 is 16 residues long. The V end lost 2 bases, the J end lost 5 bases, and 18 bases lay between the germline ends. The DNA for the CDR3 is TGCGCCAGCAGCTTAGGTCCCGGGGGGCGCATAGATACGCAGTATTTT. Translating gives CASSLGPGGRIDTQYF.

Only a few counts were recorded for this clonotype. The rearrangement links TRBV4-1 to TRBJ2-1, with a tentative D call TRBD2 (6 bases). CDR3 size: 16 residues. V was trimmed by 2 bases and J by 8 bases, leaving 19 bases between them. Germline loops: CDR1 MGHRA, CDR2 YSYEKL. The CDR3 loop is CASSQPGTGAWYEQFF. CDR3 bases: TGCGCCAGCAGCCAACCCGGGACTGGGGCTTGGTATGAGCAGTTCTTC.

The table lists this clonotype with many counts. The DNA for the CDR3 is TGCAGCGTTGAGTCAGTGGGTGAGCAGTACTTC. It translates to CSVESVGEQYF. The V call is TRBV29-1, the J call TRBJ2-7, with no clear D. The CDR3 runs to 11 residues. The V end was cut by 3 bases, the J end by 7 bases, with 10 bases between. CDR1 SQVTM and CDR2 ANQGSEA come from the germline V gene.

The chain joins TRBV7-9 to TRBJ2-1, with 8 bases fitting TRBD2. The CDR3 contains 16 residues. Losses at the gene ends were 5 bases for V and 0 bases for J; bases not matched to a gene: 6. The germline V gene has CDR1 SEHNR and CDR2 FQNEAQ (reference sequence). The CDR3 bases are TGTGCCAGCAGCCTTGCGACTAGCGTCTCCTACAATGAGCAGTTCTTC. As protein: CASSLATSVSYNEQFF. The full variable domain, its missing parts supplied by reference TRBV7-9 and TRBJ2-1, is DTGVSQNPRHKITKRGQNVTFRCDPISEHNRLYWYRQTLGQGPEFLTYFQNEAQLEKSRLLSDRFSAERPKGSFSTLEIQRTEQGDSAMYLCASSLATSVSYNEQFFGPGTRLTVL.

This clonotype was seen many times. This chain connects TRBV29-1 to TRBJ2-5; D might be TRBD1 (5 bases). Germline V lookup: CDR1 SQVTM, CDR2 ANQGSEA. CDR3 length: 13 amino acids. The V end lost 3 bases, the J end lost 1 base, and 9 bases lay between the germline ends. The chain's CDR3 is CSVEGQVQETQYF. CDR3 in DNA: TGCAGCGTTGAGGGGCAGGTCCAAGAGACCCAGTACTTC. The complete variable domain, with remaining parts taken from reference TRBV29-1 and TRBJ2-5, reads SAVISQKPSRDICQRGTSLTIQCQVDSQVTMMFWYRQQPGQSLTLIATANQGSEATYESGFVIDKFPISRPNLTFSTLTVSNMSPEDSSIYLCSVEGQVQETQYFGPGTRLLVL.

The chain combines TRBV15 with TRBJ1-1; D is possibly TRBD1 (5 bases). Trimming cost V 0 bases and J 1 base, with 6 bases left between them. CDR1 is LNHNV, CDR2 YYDKDF, per germline (reference sequence). This CDR3 contains 14 residues. This chain's CDR3 is CATSREGANTEAFF. The CDR3 bases are TGTGCCACCAGCAGAGAAGGGGCGAACACTGAAGCTTTCTTT.

This chain joins TRBV27 and TRBJ2-1; TRBD2 matches 7 bases. From germline, CDR1 is MNHEY and CDR2 SMNVEV (reference sequence). The CDR3 contains 13 residues. The V segment lost 3 bases and the J segment 8 bases; nucleotides outside the gene matches: 4. The CDR3, as DNA: TGTGCCAGCAGTTTGGGGGGGATGGATGAGCAGTTCTTC. Its translation: CASSLGGMDEQFF.

This rearrangement joins TRBV6-1 to TRBJ2-4; D call uncertain. Trimming stripped 3 bases from V and 6 bases from J, with 9 bases between. Germline CDR1 reads MNHNS; CDR2 reads SASEGT. The CDR3 loop spans 13 amino acids. CDR3 nucleotides: TGTGCCAGCAGTGAGAGAGCCGTAAACATTCAGTACTTC. Protein: CASSERAVNIQYF.